This T cell receptor (beta chain) originates from a study of blood T cell repertoires in COVID-19. On the study more broadly: COVID-19 samples from acute and convalescent phases originated in the United States, Italy and Spain.

Clones were sequenced by immunoSEQ multiplex PCR, and TCRdb holds only the in-frame ones, with some missing. This sample has tens of thousands of clones, with roughly four fifths found just once. The sample holds a few counts of this clone. V lost 5 bases to trimming and J lost 3 bases, with 14 bases between them. Germline V lookup: CDR1 SGHTA, CDR2 FQGNSA. The CDR3 covers 15 residues. This TCR was recovered from a human donor in a cohort sampled during active COVID-19. The rearrangement joins TRBV7-2 to TRBJ1-5, with a possible D match to TRBD1 (5 bases). The source material was peripheral blood. The CDR3: CASSLVAGINQPQHF. As DNA, the CDR3 is TGTGCCAGCAGCCTGGTGGCAGGGATCAATCAGCCCCAGCATTTT.